A single sample gave rise to the 15 T cell receptor beta chains below, sequenced in a study of response to subunit inactivated influenza vaccine. Via MiXCR, TCRdb re-called the RT-PCR reads, giving one row per CDR3 protein. Of around 540,000 distinct CDR3 sequences detected, 12% appear once; the ten largest clones hold about a tenth. The source material was PBMCs from blood, sampled on the day of vaccination. The receptor set was obtained from a man between 45 and 60 years old who received an inactivated influenza vaccine.

The rearrangement uses TRBV6-2 or TRBV6-3 and TRBJ2-1, with D hard to call. The V gene lost 5 bases and the J gene lost 2 bases, with 4 bases spanning the gap. This CDR3 comprises 12 residues. Per the germline V gene, CDR1 is MNHEY and CDR2 is SVGEGT. Here the CDR3 reads CASSRTYNEQFF. The CDR3 DNA follows: TGTGCCAGCAGTCGAACCTACAATGAGCAGTTCTTC.

This clonotype was counted only a few times. This chain joins TRBV6-5 and TRBJ2-5; D unresolved. The CDR3 sequence is 13 residues long. V lost 2 bases and J lost 5, with 9 bases in between. The germline V gene encodes CDR1 MNHEY and CDR2 SVGAGI. In DNA, the CDR3 is TGTGCCAGCAGTTACGGGATTTCGGAGACCCAGTACTTC. Translated, it gives CASSYGISETQYF.

A few counts support this clonotype. This chain joins TRBV29-1 and TRBJ2-3, with TRBD1 matching 7 bases. V gave up 4 bases and J gave up 3 bases; unmatched junction bases: 7. From germline, CDR1 is SQVTM and CDR2 ANQGSEA. The length of the CDR3 is 14 residues. CDR3 DNA sequence: TGCAGCGTTGCGACAGGGAGCAAGACAGATACGCAGTATTTT. It encodes CSVATGSKTDTQYF.

This clonotype showed up just a few times. The chain has TRBV12-3 or TRBV12-4 and TRBJ2-6; maybe TRBD2 (5 bases). Trimming removed 4 bases at V and 0 bases at J, with 16 bases between. This CDR3 contains 18 residues. The CDR3 sequence is CASSYGERLFSGANVLTF. Here the CDR3 DNA reads TGTGCCAGCAGTTATGGGGAGCGGCTCTTCTCTGGGGCCAACGTCCTGACTTTC.

This rearrangement joins TRBV5-1 to TRBJ1-1, with D hard to call. V gave up 4 bases and J gave up 1 base, with 14 bases separating them. The CDR3 covers 15 residues. Germline lookup yields CDR1 SGHRS and CDR2 YFSETQ. The CDR3 here is CASSQKNPGNTEAFF. Written as DNA, the CDR3 is TGCGCCAGCAGCCAAAAAAATCCGGGGAACACTGAAGCTTTCTTT.

The rearrangement links TRBV12-3 or TRBV12-4 to TRBJ1-1; TRBD1 matches 9 bases. The CDR3 loop spans 15 amino acids. V trimming: 3 bases; J trimming: 9 bases; junction bases outside the gene matches: 11. CDR3 in amino acids: CASSLLGQGLGKAFF. As DNA, the CDR3 is TGTGCCAGCAGTTTGTTGGGACAGGGTCTTGGCAAAGCTTTCTTT.

The V gene is TRBV24-1, the J gene TRBJ2-2, with 13 bases matching TRBD2. Trimming at V came to 0 bases and at J to 5 bases, leaving 5 bases not matched to a gene. This CDR3 is 18 amino acids long. From germline, CDR1 is KGHDR and CDR2 SFDVKD. The chain's CDR3 is CATSDLSSTSGRTGELFF. CDR3 bases: TGTGCCACCAGTGATTTGTCCTCGACTAGCGGGAGGACCGGGGAGCTGTTTTTT.

A few counts support this clonotype. The chain recombines TRBV18 with TRBJ2-7; 7 positions agree with TRBD1. There are 15 residues in the CDR3. In germline, CDR1 is KGHSH, CDR2 LQKENI. With 4 bases clipped from V and 4 bases from J, the junction kept 10 bases outside the gene matches. CDR3 bases: TGTGCCAGCTCACTTCGGGACAGCCATCGTTACGAGCAGTACTTC. This encodes CASSLRDSHRYEQYF.

The rearrangement links TRBV20-1 to TRBJ2-7; tentatively, D is TRBD1 (6 bases). The CDR3 covers 17 residues. CDR1 is DFQATT and CDR2 is SNEGSKA in the germline V gene (reference sequence). Trimming took 2 bases from V and 1 from J, leaving 21 bases between them. CDR3 DNA: TGCAGTGCTAGACCCCTCCCGGCTGGGACAACTTCCTACGAGCAGTACTTC. Translating gives CSARPLPAGTTSYEQYF.

Details on this clonotype: A single base separates this from a much larger clone, so it may be a read error. The chain recombines TRBV28 with TRBJ1-2, with no clear D. Trimming left V 5 bases short and J 4 bases short, with 17 bases between. Germline V gene lookup returns CDR1 MDHEN and CDR2 SYDVKM. The CDR3 length is 15 residues. As DNA, the CDR3 is TGTGCCAGCAGTCCCAACCCGACCGTAAGCTATGGCTACACCTTC. As protein: CASSPNPTVSYGYTF.

This clonotype has only a few counts. The chain recombines TRBV6-5 with TRBJ2-5; either TRBD1 or TRBD2 may supply D (6 bases each). This CDR3 has 16 residues. Germline loops: CDR1 MNHEY, CDR2 SVGAGI. Trimming stripped 4 bases from V and 2 bases from J, with 17 bases between. The CDR3 spells CASSLLGGKGQETQYF. As DNA, the CDR3 is TGTGCCAGCAGTTTACTCGGGGGCAAGGGACAAGAGACCCAGTACTTC.

This clonotype has more than one count but fewer than ten. The gene calls are TRBV7-2 and TRBJ2-2; D gene ambiguous. The CDR3 runs 14 residues. The ends were cut back, 5 bases at V and 5 bases at J, with 12 bases in the middle. Germline CDR1 SGHTA, CDR2 FQGNSA. The CDR3 sequence: CASSLKPGTGELFF. The CDR3, as DNA: TGTGCCAGCAGCCTAAAGCCCGGGACCGGGGAGCTGTTTTTT.

V and J are TRBV20-1 and TRBJ2-7; either TRBD1 or TRBD2 may supply D (5 bases each). Germline V gene data show CDR1 as DFQATT and CDR2 as SNEGSKA (reference sequence). The germline V and J ends were trimmed by 3 bases and 4 bases, with 7 bases remaining between them. The CDR3 loop spans 11 amino acids. CDR3 sequence reads: CSARWGYEQYF. The CDR3, as DNA: TGCAGTGCTAGGTGGGGGTACGAGCAGTACTTC.

The chain uses TRBV12-3 or TRBV12-4 and TRBJ2-2; D might be TRBD2 (6 bases). The V end lost 3 bases, the J end lost 8 bases, and 13 bases lay between the germline ends. This CDR3 is built from 14 residues. In DNA, the CDR3 is TGTGCCAGCAGTTTGCGGGAACAGGCGGGGGAGCTGTTTTTT. As protein: CASSLREQAGELFF.

In this sample, this clonotype turned up a few times. This chain uses TRBV27 with TRBJ2-5; 10 positions agree with TRBD2. Losses at the gene ends were 5 bases for V and 4 bases for J; bases not matched to a gene: 10. CDR3 size: 16 residues. The germline CDR1 and CDR2 sequences are MNHEY and SMNVEV (reference sequence). Written as DNA, the CDR3 is TGTGCCAGCAGTCCCCACCTAGCGGGAGTCCGAGAGACCCAGTACTTC. This gives the protein CASSPHLAGVRETQYF.